A single sample is the source of the 18 T cell receptor beta chains below, sequenced in a study of T cells after posttransplantation cyclophosphamide. TCRdb's copy holds only in-frame clones and misses some; the assay was immunoSEQ multiplex PCR. The data contain 30,000 or so clones, 85% to 90% of them singletons. The sample taken for sequencing was PBMCs. The receptors shown here come from a woman between 40 and 50 years old with a blood cancer, CMV-positive, and with a related stem cell donor.

The gene calls are TRBV19 and TRBJ1-4, with D uncertain. The CDR3 sequence is 12 residues long. Germline V CDR1 and CDR2: LNHDA, SQIVND (reference sequence). Trimming shortened V by 3 bases and J by 7 bases, and 6 bases separated the two germline ends. The CDR3 loop reads CASSIKAEKLFF. The CDR3 nucleotides read TGTGCCAGTAGTATTAAAGCTGAAAAACTGTTTTTT.

The rearrangement uses TRBV9 and TRBJ2-7; a possible D gene is TRBD1 (6 bases). Deletions cut 4 bases from V and 2 bases from J, with 13 bases between. Germline V gene data show CDR1 as SGDLS and CDR2 as YYNGEE. This CDR3 is built from 14 residues. Here the CDR3 DNA reads TGTGCCAGCAGCCCGTGGGACACTGCCTACGAGCAGTACTTC. Translating gives CASSPWDTAYEQYF.

This rearrangement joins TRBV7-2 to TRBJ2-1; 10 positions match TRBD1. Germline values: CDR1 SGHTA, CDR2 FQGNSA. With 5 bases clipped from V and 9 bases from J, the junction kept 13 bases outside the gene matches. The CDR3 runs 16 residues. CDR3 protein: CASSPSRGQGTGEQFF. The CDR3 DNA follows: TGTGCCAGCAGCCCTAGTCGGGGACAGGGGACCGGTGAGCAGTTCTTC.

CDR3 DNA: TGCGCCAGCAGCCAAGGGGTTAGCGGGGGCTTTTACGAGCAGTACTTC. Translating gives CASSQGVSGGFYEQYF. The chain recombines TRBV4-3 with TRBJ2-7, with 9 nucleotides matching TRBD2. V shed 1 base and J 4 bases; nucleotides not matched to a gene: 8. This CDR3 spans 16 amino acids. In germline, CDR1 is LGHNA, CDR2 YSLEER.

The rearrangement links TRBV5-4 to TRBJ1-2; 9 nucleotides line up with TRBD1. The germline V gene has CDR1 SGHNT and CDR2 YYREEE (reference sequence). CDR3 size: 17 residues. Trimming took 6 bases from V and 2 from J; bases not matched to a gene: 14. The CDR3 loop is CASNPIQGAQLNYGYTF. The DNA of the CDR3 is TGTGCCAGCAATCCGATACAGGGGGCCCAACTAAACTATGGCTACACCTTC.

The V and J genes are TRBV9 and TRBJ2-7; tentatively, D is TRBD2 (6 bases). The CDR3 is made up of 17 amino acids. Germline values: CDR1 SGDLS, CDR2 YYNGEE. The V and J ends lost 3 bases and 2 bases respectively, with 21 bases between them. The CDR3 protein is CASSAPPGTYEPYEQYF. Written as DNA, the CDR3 is TGTGCCAGCAGCGCGCCCCCCGGGACTTACGAACCCTACGAGCAGTACTTC. Drawing the rest from reference TRBV9 and TRBJ2-7, the complete variable domain is DSGVTQTPKHLITATGQRVTLRCSPRSGDLSVYWYQQSLDQGLQFLIQYYNGEERAKGNILERFSAQQFPDLHSELNLSSLELGDSALYFCASSAPPGTYEPYEQYFGPGTRLTVT.

The V gene is TRBV4-1, the J gene TRBJ2-1; maybe TRBD2 (6 bases). Trimming stripped 1 base from V and 4 bases from J, with 14 bases between. This CDR3 spans 16 amino acids. Germline V lookup: CDR1 MGHRA, CDR2 YSYEKL. Here the CDR3 DNA reads TGCGCCAGCAGCCAAGGTGGCGGGGTAATTTACAATGAGCAGTTCTTC. Translating it yields CASSQGGGVIYNEQFF.

The rearrangement joins TRBV5-1 to TRBJ2-1; 7 bases are a match to TRBD2. After removal of 2 bases from V and 7 bases from J, the junction contained 3 bases not matched to a gene. Germline assignment: CDR1 SGHRS and CDR2 YFSETQ. The CDR3 loop spans 13 amino acids. Here the CDR3 reads CASSLLAMNEQFF. DNA for the CDR3: TGCGCCAGCAGCTTACTAGCGATGAATGAGCAGTTCTTC.

J is TRBJ1-2 and V is TRBV4-1; maybe TRBD1 (6 bases). The V gene lost 3 bases and the J gene lost 2 bases, with 13 bases spanning the gap. CDR3 length: 15 amino acids. From germline, CDR1 is MGHRA and CDR2 YSYEKL. The CDR3 spells CASSQPKQGNYGYTF. Here the CDR3 DNA reads TGCGCCAGCAGCCAGCCTAAACAGGGAAACTATGGCTACACCTTC.

The rearrangement links TRBV5-4 to TRBJ2-4; D is unresolved. V lost 1 base to trimming and J lost 6 bases, with 11 bases between them. The CDR3 has 14 residues. The germline gives CDR1 SGHNT, CDR2 YYREEE (reference sequence). The CDR3 DNA reads TGTGCCAGCAGCTTGCCTGACTCTGCAAACATTCAGTACTTC. Translated, it gives CASSLPDSANIQYF.

This clone was detected once. J is TRBJ1-1 and V is TRBV2; no definite D call. The V end lost 5 bases, the J end lost 5 bases, and 15 bases lay between the germline ends. In germline, CDR1 is SNHLY, CDR2 FYNNEI. There are 14 residues in the CDR3. The CDR3 DNA reads as TGTGCCAGCAGTTACGGGGAGGTAAATACTGAAGCTTTCTTT. This sequence encodes CASSYGEVNTEAFF.

The chain recombines TRBV7-9 with TRBJ2-7, with TRBD1 matching over 7 bases. V dropped 1 base and J dropped 7; count of bases not matched to a gene: 7. Germline V CDR1 and CDR2: SEHNR, FQNEAQ (reference sequence). The CDR3 loop spans 14 amino acids. The CDR3 DNA reads as TGTGCCAGCAGCTTAGGGAAGGGGGCCTGGGAGCAGTACTTC. Translation gives CASSLGKGAWEQYF.

The chain recombines TRBV19 with TRBJ1-5, with D unclear. Germline assignment: CDR1 LNHDA and CDR2 SQIVND (reference sequence). The V gene lost 3 bases and the J gene lost 6 bases, with 12 bases spanning the gap. CDR3 length: 14 residues. The CDR3 DNA follows: TGTGCCAGTAGTATGTATAAGGAGGGTCAGCCCCAGCATTTT. Its translation is CASSMYKEGQPQHF.

This rearrangement joins TRBV19 to TRBJ2-7; D is undetermined. Per germline, CDR1 LNHDA and CDR2 SQIVND (reference sequence). V was clipped by 5 bases and J by 0 bases, with 8 bases between them. The length of the CDR3 is 13 residues. The chain's CDR3 is CASSEGGSYEQYF. CDR3 in DNA: TGTGCCAGTAGTGAAGGCGGCTCCTACGAGCAGTACTTC.

The rearrangement joins TRBV7-9 to TRBJ1-5; 8 nucleotides align to TRBD1. The junction had 11 bases not matched to a gene; V was cut back by 1 base and J by 6 bases. Germline loops: CDR1 SEHNR, CDR2 FQNEAQ (reference sequence). CDR3 length: 17 residues. The CDR3 is CASSLERGQGAGQPQHF. In nucleotides, the CDR3 is TGTGCCAGCAGCTTAGAACGAGGGCAGGGGGCGGGTCAGCCCCAGCATTTT. Full variable domain (outside the CDR3, taken from reference TRBV7-9 and TRBJ1-5): DTGVSQNPRHKITKRGQNVTFRCDPISEHNRLYWYRQTLGQGPEFLTYFQNEAQLEKSRLLSDRFSAERPKGSFSTLEIQRTEQGDSAMYLCASSLERGQGAGQPQHFGDGTRLSIL.

The chain recombines TRBV29-1 with TRBJ2-2; D is uncertain. The CDR3 spans 14 residues. CDR1 and CDR2 from the germline V gene are SQVTM and ANQGSEA. The germline V and J ends were trimmed by 7 bases and 0 bases, with 12 bases remaining between them. CDR3 bases: TGCAGCGGCCGCTATCAACCGAACACCGGGGAGCTGTTTTTT. This encodes CSGRYQPNTGELFF.

The rearrangement uses TRBV7-9 and TRBJ1-2; a weak D match, TRBD1 (6 bases). CDR1 and CDR2 from the germline V gene are SEHNR and FQNEAQ (reference sequence). The CDR3 spans 15 residues. V lost 4 bases, J lost 4 bases, and 16 bases lay in between. The DNA for the CDR3 is TGTGCCAGCAGCTCGTCCATTGGACAGATCTATGGCTACACCTTC. It codes for CASSSSIGQIYGYTF.

The chain links TRBV11-3 to TRBJ1-1; tentatively, D is TRBD1 (5 bases). The V gene lost 1 base and the J gene lost 2 bases, with 11 bases spanning the gap. The V gene's germline CDR1 is SGHNT and CDR2 YENEEA. The length of the CDR3 is 15 residues. Here the CDR3 DNA reads TGTGCCAGCAGCTTAGGCGGGGCACTTAACACTGAAGCTTTCTTT. This translates into CASSLGGALNTEAFF.